This T cell receptor beta chain is drawn from a study of cytomegalovirus exposure and HLA in healthy donors. Study observations and caveats: In vitro checks showed that a few CMV-associated chains really do target CMV antigens. Later on, a genetic analysis was performed. It linked a missense variant in DCLRE1C with V- and J-gene trimming of TCR beta.

Regarding this clone: Its antigen is still unknown.

PCR amplification relied on 60 Vbeta primers (plus 13 Jbeta primers). TCRdb's table, derived via immunoSEQ multiplex PCR, lists solely in-frame clones and lacks some. In the table there are tens of thousands of clones, around three quarters of which are singletons. The specimen was PBMCs. This sequence was found in a woman aged 50 to 65 in good health and CMV-seropositive.

CDR3 DNA sequence: TGTGCCAGCAGAAACGCACCGGGGGTTGAGCAGTACTTC. Translated: CASRNAPGVEQYF. This chain connects TRBV2 to TRBJ2-7, with TRBD2 as a possible D gene (6 bases). V lost 6 bases, J lost 7 bases, and 16 bases lay in between. The germline V gene encodes CDR1 SNHLY and CDR2 FYNNEI. The CDR3 totals 13 residues.